Listed below are T cell receptor beta chains from one sample, sequenced in a study of a mutant IDH1 vaccine in newly diagnosed glioma. What these receptors recognize is not known. Method: immunoSEQ multiplex PCR; TCRdb's copy keeps in-frame clones and lacks some. This sample has nearly 30,000 clones; roughly nine tenths occur once, and the top ten carry about 3.1%. The sequencing here drew on peripheral blood mononuclear cells (PBMCs), taken from a glioma patient whose treatment included an IDH1 peptide vaccine. These receptors all come from a woman between 40 and 55 years old with glioma. Some clones in this sample may be carry-over from other donors' samples. The CDR3 runs from the conserved cysteine through the conserved F or W. A D gene is named only where the DNA matches it firmly. Some rows mark clone size as missing; the rest say once, few, many or name a class of expanded clone.

j_call cdr3_length clone_size v_call d_call cdr3_nt cdr3_aa
TRBJ1-5 17 NA TRBV28 TRBD1 TGTGCCAGCAGTCCCCCCCCAGACAGGGTCGGCAATCAGCCCCAGCATTTT CASSPPPDRVGNQPQHF
TRBJ1-6 13 NA TRBV7-3 NA TGTGCCAGCAGCTTAGATCTTGGCATGGTCCTCCACTTT CASSLDLGMVLHF
TRBJ1-4 9 few TRBV10-1 NA TGCGCCACACAAGAAAAACTGTTTTTT CATQEKLFF
TRBJ1-1 15 NA TRBV19 NA TGTGCCAGTAGTGAACAACAGGGAATGAACACTGAAGCTTTCTTT CASSEQQGMNTEAFF
TRBJ1-2 13 NA TRBV2 NA TGTGCCAGCAACCCGGGACAAAGGCCTGGCTACACCTTC CASNPGQRPGYTF
TRBJ1-1 18 NA TRBV28 NA TGTGCCAGCAGTTCTCCACAATCATCAACAGAAATGAACACTGAAGCTTTCTTT CASSSPQSSTEMNTEAFF
TRBJ2-7 19 NA TRBV11-2 TRBD2 TGTGCCAGCAGCGGGAGGGGGGGCTGGACTAGCGGGAGCAACTACGAGCAGTACTTC CASSGRGGWTSGSNYEQYF
TRBJ1-2 17 NA TRBV27 NA TGTGCCAGCAGTTTATGGGGGGGCCGTGAAGGAAACTATGGCTACACCTTC CASSLWGGREGNYGYTF
TRBJ2-6 15 NA TRBV28 NA TGTGCCAGCAGTTTCCGGGGGTACGGGGCCAACGTCCTGACTTTC CASSFRGYGANVLTF
TRBJ2-1 15 NA TRBV6-5 NA TGTGCCAGCAGTTCCAAGGGGGGCTCCTACAATGAGCAGTTCTTC CASSSKGGSYNEQFF